These 30 T cell receptor beta chains were all obtained from the same sample, sequenced in a study of T cell responses to AZD1222 COVID-19 vaccine. Assay used: immunoSEQ multiplex PCR; TCRdb lists only in-frame clones, some missing. This repertoire shows fewer than 130,000 clones, roughly 90% found once; its top ten account for roughly 15%. The specimen was peripheral blood, collected 28 days after the second AZD1222 dose. Source of these receptors: an adult who received the AZD1222 COVID-19 vaccine.

This chain links TRBV10-1 with TRBJ1-3; D remains ambiguous. The V gene lost 5 bases and the J gene lost 9 bases, with 5 bases spanning the gap. The CDR3 is 10 residues long. Looked up from germline, CDR1 is WNHNN and CDR2 is SYGVQD (reference sequence). The CDR3 DNA sequence: TGCGCCAGCAGTATCAGCACCATATATTTT. The encoded protein is CASSISTIYF.

The chain employs TRBV28 and TRBJ1-1; 10 nucleotides align to TRBD1. Per germline, CDR1 MDHEN and CDR2 SYDVKM. This CDR3 has 14 amino acids. Trimming cost V 5 bases and J 8 bases; bases outside gene matches: 8. The DNA of the CDR3 is TGTGCCAGCAGTGAAGGGACAGGGGAGAGGGAAGCTTTCTTT. Amino acids: CASSEGTGEREAFF.

This chain joins TRBV3-1 (or the pseudogene TRBV3-2) and TRBJ1-6; D not resolved. Trimming left V 4 bases short and J 10 bases short, with 17 bases between. The CDR3 contains 15 residues. Germline CDR1 is LGHDT and CDR2 is YNNKEL (reference sequence). CDR3 loop: CASSRSGAIESPLHF. In DNA, the CDR3 is TGTGCCAGCAGCCGCAGCGGAGCTATAGAATCACCCCTCCACTTT.

The chain is built from TRBV19 and TRBJ1-2; weak D call: TRBD1 (6 bases). V lost 1 base to trimming and J lost 5 bases, with 20 bases between them. This CDR3 spans 17 amino acids. Germline V gives CDR1 LNHDA, CDR2 SQIVND (reference sequence). The chain's CDR3 is CASSIGGAHATSYGYTF. The CDR3 coding sequence is TGTGCCAGTAGTATAGGGGGGGCCCACGCAACTTCATATGGCTACACCTTC.

The chain is built from TRBV5-4 and TRBJ1-2; D may be TRBD1 (6 bases). This CDR3 has 16 amino acids. Germline-derived CDR1 and CDR2 are SGHNT and YYREEE (reference sequence). V gave up 0 bases and J gave up 4 bases, with 16 bases separating them. Written as DNA, the CDR3 is TGTGCCAGCAGCTTGGGGGCCCCCACAGGGAGCTATGGCTACACCTTC. Protein sequence: CASSLGAPTGSYGYTF.

This clone came up once. V gene TRBV27 combines with J gene TRBJ2-5; D perhaps matches TRBD1 (5 bases). Trimming cost V 3 bases and J 2 bases, with 10 bases left between them. The CDR3 totals 14 residues. Germline loops: CDR1 MNHEY, CDR2 SMNVEV (reference sequence). The DNA of the CDR3 is TGTGCCAGCAGTTTCACCAGGGATCAAGAGACCCAGTACTTC. Residues: CASSFTRDQETQYF.

The V gene is TRBV5-5, the J gene TRBJ2-7, with 7 bases aligning to TRBD1. Germline CDR1 reads SGHKS; CDR2 reads YYEKEE (reference sequence). There are 15 residues in the CDR3. Trimming cost V 0 bases and J 4 bases; bases outside gene matches: 7. The CDR3 loop reads CASSLGGQTFYEQYF. CDR3 coding DNA: TGTGCCAGCAGCTTGGGGGGACAGACATTTTACGAGCAGTACTTC.

The rearrangement joins TRBV2 to TRBJ1-6; tentatively, D is TRBD1 (5 bases). Germline CDR1 is SNHLY and CDR2 is FYNNEI. Trimming left V 3 bases short and J 9 bases short, with 18 bases between. This CDR3 region has 16 residues. The CDR3 bases are TGTGCCAGCAGTGAGGGGCAGGGAAGTCTGTCTTCACCCCTCCACTTT. Its protein product is CASSEGQGSLSSPLHF.

V gene TRBV19 combines with J gene TRBJ1-1, with D possibly being TRBD1 (6 bases). The CDR3 totals 17 residues. Per the germline V gene, CDR1 is LNHDA and CDR2 is SQIVND (reference sequence). Trimming removed 5 bases from V and 1 base from J, with 20 bases in between. The chain's CDR3 is CASSPLGRGSGNTEAFF. CDR3 nucleotide sequence: TGTGCCAGTAGTCCCCTCGGGAGGGGGTCGGGGAACACTGAAGCTTTCTTT.

CDR3 coding DNA: TGTGCCAGCAGCGTGGGAACCACCGGGCGCAAGTGGGCTTTCTTT. Protein: CASSVGTTGRKWAFF. V usage is TRBV9 and J usage is TRBJ1-1, with D uncertain. In germline, CDR1 is SGDLS, CDR2 YYNGEE. The CDR3 has 15 residues. V lost 2 bases and J lost 11, with 22 bases in between.

CDR3 region: CASSEAPGRGAGQQYF. The CDR3 nucleotides read TGTGCCAGCAGTGAAGCGCCGGGTAGGGGAGCGGGACAGCAGTACTTC. The chain couples TRBV2 to TRBJ2-7; 7 bases are shared with TRBD2. The CDR3 runs 16 residues. CDR1 is SNHLY and CDR2 is FYNNEI in the germline V gene. Trimming took 0 bases from V and 8 from J; bases not matched to a gene: 13.

The V gene is TRBV5-1, the J gene TRBJ2-5, with D possibly being TRBD1 (5 bases). Germline CDR1 is SGHRS and CDR2 is YFSETQ. The ends were cut back, 1 base at V and 4 bases at J, with 11 bases in the middle. The CDR3 totals 14 residues. In nucleotides, the CDR3 is TGCGCCAGCAGCTTGCAAGGGGTCGGAGAGACCCAGTACTTC. Amino acid sequence: CASSLQGVGETQYF.

The CDR3 protein is CASSARRGELFF. The DNA for the CDR3 is TGTGCCAGCAGCGCGCGCCGCGGGGAGCTGTTTTTT. The chain is built from TRBV27 and TRBJ2-2; D is undetermined. The V gene lost 6 bases and the J gene lost 7 bases, with 9 bases spanning the gap. CDR3 length: 12 residues. Germline V CDR1 and CDR2: MNHEY, SMNVEV (reference sequence).

V and J are TRBV18 and TRBJ1-1, with 7 bases identical to TRBD1. The CDR3 has 15 amino acids. Germline-derived CDR1 and CDR2 are KGHSH and LQKENI. V shed 0 bases, J shed 1 base, and the junction held 2 bases outside the gene matches. The CDR3 reads CASSPPDRPNTEAFF. The CDR3 DNA follows: TGTGCCAGCTCACCACCGGACAGGCCGAACACTGAAGCTTTCTTT. The whole variable domain, remainder taken from reference TRBV18 and TRBJ1-1, is NAGVMQNPRHLVRRRGQEARLRCSPMKGHSHVYWYRQLPEEGLKFMVYLQKENIIDESGMPKERFSAEFPKEGPSILRIQQVVRGDSAAYFCASSPPDRPNTEAFFGQGTRLTVV.

This sequence joins TRBV6-4 and TRBJ1-1; D is unresolved. This CDR3 region has 13 residues. V was shortened by 5 bases and J by 0 bases, with 7 bases between the two germline ends. The germline CDR1 and CDR2 sequences are MRHNA and SNTAGT. CDR3 sequence reads: CASSYQMNTEAFF. The CDR3 DNA sequence: TGTGCCAGCAGTTACCAAATGAACACTGAAGCTTTCTTT.

This clone appeared a single time. The chain combines TRBV19 with TRBJ1-5; D is unresolved. CDR3 length: 16 residues. The germline V gene encodes CDR1 LNHDA and CDR2 SQIVND (reference sequence). Deletions cut 2 bases from V and 2 bases from J, with 13 bases between. The CDR3 nucleotides read TGTGCCAGTAGTATAATGGTGGGAATCCGCAATCAGCCCCAGCATTTT. Encoded protein: CASSIMVGIRNQPQHF.

In nucleotides, the CDR3 is TGTGCCAGCAGTTACCGCGGGACTAGCGGGTCTGATACGCAGTATTTT. Encoded protein: CASSYRGTSGSDTQYF. The chain is built from TRBV6-5 and TRBJ2-3, with 12 bases lining up with TRBD2. Germline V gene lookup returns CDR1 MNHEY and CDR2 SVGAGI. The CDR3 spans 16 residues. Trimming at V came to 2 bases and at J to 6 bases, leaving 6 bases not matched to a gene.

The chain links TRBV19 to TRBJ1-4; a weak D match, TRBD1 (5 bases). The V and J ends lost 4 bases and 5 bases respectively, with 29 bases between them. This CDR3 region has 20 residues. Per the germline V gene, CDR1 is LNHDA and CDR2 is SQIVND (reference sequence). The CDR3 DNA follows: TGTGCCAGTAGTACCTATTTTTATAGACAGTCCCTCGAGGCGAATGAAAAACTGTTTTTT. Translating it yields CASSTYFYRQSLEANEKLFF. Full variable domain (remainder filled in from reference TRBV19 and TRBJ1-4): DGGITQSPKYLFRKEGQNVTLSCEQNLNHDAMYWYRQDPGQGLRLIYYSQIVNDFQKGDIAEGYSVSREKKESFPLTVTSAQKNPTAFYLCASSTYFYRQSLEANEKLFFGSGTQLSVL.

V usage is TRBV2 and J usage is TRBJ2-5; the D is unclear. The CDR3 runs to 13 residues. The germline CDR1 and CDR2 sequences are SNHLY and FYNNEI. V lost 8 bases and J lost 3, with 13 bases in between. The CDR3, as DNA: TGTGCCAGCTTTACGGTCAGCAAAGAGACCCAGTACTTC. As protein: CASFTVSKETQYF.

This chain links TRBV7-2 with TRBJ1-6; TRBD1 is a possible D gene (5 bases). Germline CDR1 reads SGHTA; CDR2 reads FQGNSA. The CDR3 has 14 amino acids. V shed 3 bases and J shed 10 bases, with 13 bases lying between them. In DNA form, the CDR3 reads TGTGCCAGCAGCTTCCAGGGAGAAACATCACCCCTCCACTTT. It is translated as CASSFQGETSPLHF.

The chain carries TRBV6-1 and TRBJ1-2; no firm D call. V was clipped by 2 bases and J by 1 base, with 11 bases between them. Germline V gives CDR1 MNHNS, CDR2 SASEGT. This CDR3 contains 15 residues. The CDR3 is CASSEQVSLNYGYTF. The CDR3, as DNA: TGTGCCAGCAGTGAACAGGTCAGCCTTAACTATGGCTACACCTTC.

The rearrangement links TRBV29-1 to TRBJ1-1, with D possibly being TRBD1 (6 bases). Germline CDR1 reads SQVTM; CDR2 reads ANQGSEA. V was cut by 3 bases and J by 5 bases, with 25 bases left in between. The CDR3 loop spans 17 amino acids. The CDR3, as DNA: TGCAGCGTTGAGTCTAGGGGACACCTTAACCTAGGGACTGAAGCTTTCTTT. This sequence encodes CSVESRGHLNLGTEAFF. The whole variable domain, remainder taken from reference TRBV29-1 and TRBJ1-1, is SAVISQKPSRDICQRGTSLTIQCQVDSQVTMMFWYRQQPGQSLTLIATANQGSEATYESGFVIDKFPISRPNLTFSTLTVSNMSPEDSSIYLCSVESRGHLNLGTEAFFGQGTRLTVV.

A few counts support this clone. The sample contains more than one DNA sequence encoding this CDR3. This chain joins TRBV18 and TRBJ2-3; 12 bases are a match to TRBD2. The CDR3 is 16 residues long. V trimming: 3 bases; J trimming: 5 bases; junction bases outside the gene matches: 6. CDR1 is KGHSH and CDR2 is LQKENI in the germline V gene. CDR3 bases: TGTGCCAGCTCACCCCTAGCGGGGGGGCCCGAAGATACGCAGTATTTT. Its translation: CASSPLAGGPEDTQYF. Based on the CDR3 plus reference TRBV18 and TRBJ2-3, the full variable domain is NAGVMQNPRHLVRRRGQEARLRCSPMKGHSHVYWYRQLPEEGLKFMVYLQKENIIDESGMPKERFSAEFPKEGPSILRIQQVVRGDSAAYFCASSPLAGGPEDTQYFGPGTRLTVL.

This clone is medium-sized (0.01 to 0.1%) within its sample. The chain has TRBV27 and TRBJ1-1; D is perhaps TRBD1 (5 bases). The CDR3 is 15 amino acids. Germline CDR1 reads MNHEY; CDR2 reads SMNVEV (reference sequence). V was cut by 0 bases and J by 5 bases, with 13 bases left in between. This CDR3 reads CASSLSIWGGTEAFF. The CDR3 nucleotides read TGTGCCAGCAGTTTATCGATTTGGGGGGGGACTGAAGCTTTCTTT.

The count of this clone is one. The V and J genes are TRBV19 and TRBJ1-5; TRBD1 matches at 7 bases. There are 14 residues in the CDR3. Per the germline V gene, CDR1 is LNHDA and CDR2 is SQIVND (reference sequence). Germline trimming cut 7 bases from V and 9 bases from J; bases unmatched to any gene: 12. DNA of the CDR3: TGTGCCAGTAAACGTCAGGGGGGACAGCGGCCCCAGCATTTT. This encodes CASKRQGGQRPQHF.

The chain combines TRBV5-1 with TRBJ2-7, with no clear D. Germline V gene sequence: CDR1 SGHRS, CDR2 YFSETQ. The CDR3 totals 15 residues. V lost 2 bases to trimming and J lost 0 bases, with 12 bases between them. Written as DNA, the CDR3 is TGCGCCAGCAGCTTAACCACCCCGAGCTCCTACGAGCAGTACTTC. Protein: CASSLTTPSSYEQYF.

The gene calls are TRBV18 and TRBJ1-1; tentative D call: TRBD1 (6 bases). Looked up from germline, CDR1 is KGHSH and CDR2 is LQKENI. Trimming took 3 bases from V and 3 from J, leaving 14 bases between them. There are 15 residues in the CDR3. Here the CDR3 DNA reads TGTGCCAGCTCACCGCCTGGACAGTCCTACACTGAAGCTTTCTTT. Its translation is CASSPPGQSYTEAFF. Looking up the rest from reference TRBV18 and TRBJ1-1 gives the full variable domain: NAGVMQNPRHLVRRRGQEARLRCSPMKGHSHVYWYRQLPEEGLKFMVYLQKENIIDESGMPKERFSAEFPKEGPSILRIQQVVRGDSAAYFCASSPPGQSYTEAFFGQGTRLTVV.

The rearrangement links TRBV18 to TRBJ2-5; TRBD1 agrees at 9 bases. The CDR3 is 16 residues long. Germline CDR1 and CDR2: KGHSH and LQKENI. V shed 3 bases, J shed 5 bases, and the junction held 10 bases outside the gene matches. The CDR3 is CASSPYDRGYSETQYF. CDR3 DNA: TGTGCCAGCTCACCCTACGACAGGGGGTACAGCGAGACCCAGTACTTC.

The chain recombines TRBV5-1 with TRBJ1-2; D gene uncertain. Trimming took 1 base from V and 6 from J, leaving 16 bases between them. The CDR3 covers 15 residues. Germline-derived CDR1 and CDR2 are SGHRS and YFSETQ. The CDR3 loop reads CASSLRGSGLDGYTF. CDR3 nucleotide sequence: TGCGCCAGCAGCTTGCGCGGATCCGGGTTGGATGGCTACACCTTC.

The chain uses TRBV2 and TRBJ1-5, with TRBD1 as a possible D gene (5 bases). Per germline, CDR1 SNHLY and CDR2 FYNNEI. The CDR3 totals 15 residues. Trimming took off 2 bases at V and 4 bases at J, with 12 bases between the two ends. Written as DNA, the CDR3 is TGTGCCAGCAGTGAACTAGCAGGGTATAATCAGCCCCAGCATTTT. This translates into CASSELAGYNQPQHF. Complete variable domain (other parts from reference TRBV2 and TRBJ1-5): EPEVTQTPSHQVTQMGQEVILRCVPISNHLYFYWYRQILGQKVEFLVSFYNNEISEKSEIFDDQFSVERPDGSNFTLKIRSTKLEDSAMYFCASSELAGYNQPQHFGDGTRLSIL.